This T cell receptor beta chain was retrieved from a study of shared clonotypes between healthy human individuals (dated by TCRdb to 2018 to 2021). Regarding the research as a whole: The cohort included three men and a couple of women between 18 and 49 years of age. For each donor, CD4 naive and CD4 memory were each run on three plates, CD8 naive on two plates, and CD8 memory on one plate. To estimate repertoire size and how much clonotype sharing occurs between individuals, the study deeply sequenced the blood TCR repertoires of about 5 healthy adults. Libraries were prepared and TCR repertoires were sequenced by different laboratories using diverse techniques, in order to increase sequencing depth and limit assay-specific biases. Each donor's leukapheresis produced roughly between roughly 0.85 and 9.5 billion PBMCs. Overall study outcomes, separate from this receptor: Rarefaction of sorted-subset datasets indicated incomplete sequencing despite the large sequencing depth. Because the study included a small number of donors, the genetic and exposure-history diversity represented was limited. Compared with non-shared clonotypes, clonotypes shared by all four sorted-subset donors had higher generation probabilities. Sampling was limited to blood, and TCR repertoires in tissue likely differ from TCR repertoires in blood. Sharing across several donors was observed for about 4.8% of naive CD4, over 3% of naive CD8, roughly 2.4% of memory CD4, and about 0.4% of memory CD8 clonotypes. Based on pairwise subsampling, the degree of clonotype sharing among donors was expected to be affected by sequencing depth. Larger estimated clonotype richness was generally found for naive subsets than for memory subsets.

CD8 naive samples were CD45RO-negative cells positively selected for CCR7, giving a CD45RA+CCR7+ population that excluded TemRA cells. Donors were healthy HIV-negative adults with no recently reported acute infections or vaccinations. Every donor was a Caucasian adult living in Nashville, Tennessee, USA. Blood was obtained by leukapheresis, after which PBMCs were separated by Ficoll-Histopaque density gradient centrifugation and cryopreserved in liquid nitrogen vapor phase. Purity and quantity of every magnetically sorted T cell population were checked by analytical flow cytometry. Genomic DNA was isolated from every sorted fraction and measured by UV absorbance on a Nanodrop 2000c. With respect to this clone: What this receptor recognizes is not known. No base quality information exists; no much larger clone differs at one position.

V loses 7 bases of germline sequence and J loses 0 bases, and the interval between the two ends is 7 bases. The CDR1 and CDR2 encoded by the germline V gene are MNHNS and SASEGT. The CDR3 goes from the cysteine to the phenylalanine over 13 residues. Kept here is only the CDR3 DNA, which spans 39 bases and is read in frame from base 1. Using the deep immunoSEQ assay, TCR CDR3 regions were amplified from genomic DNA by multiplex PCR. Extracted genomic DNA from each cell subset was distributed evenly across all wells of several immunoSEQ 96-well plates, and each plate was treated as a replicate. Each replicate PCR for sorted subsets received about 0.2 ug genomic DNA, equal to roughly 33,000 T cell genomes. Purified libraries were measured with a Qubit 3.0 fluorometer, size-checked on a Bioanalyzer 2100, and measured again with the KAPA Library Quantification kit. Every immunoSEQ 96-well plate was sequenced on a separate single-read 150-cycle Illumina NextSeq 550 flow cell. From the authors' description of their analysis: The immunoSEQ output contained only junctional sequences without quality scores, so filtering could not match that applied to full-length reads. Sequences were annotated with PyIR, a Python wrapper for IgBLAST v1.9, and V/J genes and CDR3 were assigned using IMGT germline references. Reads were removed for weak V/J assignments (E-value above 1e-6), missing CDR3, stop codons, out-of-frame junctions, or ambiguous translated residues. A V3J clonotype was defined by an identical inferred V gene, J gene, and CDR3 amino acid sequence. To compute the percentage overlap between repertoires, the number of shared unique clonotypes was divided by the size of the smaller repertoire. Repertoire richness was assessed with RTK rarefaction, the Chao1 estimator, and Recon v2.1 estimates of unobserved clonotypes. OLGA was used to compute generation probabilities for all TCRbeta clonotypes that the gDNA method yielded from several donors. TCRdb obtained this table from immuneACCESS and retained in-frame rearrangements with V and J assigned. These tables miss some clones; where compared with another copy, unresolved V genes account for less than half of the shortfall, and the remainder is unexplained. V and J calls and clone size come straight from that table; D and trimming were deduced from the DNA. In all, the sample holds millions of clones, and about 95% of those were seen once. In total, the top ten clones hold about 1.1% of the sample.

This sequence uses TRBV6-1 and TRBJ2-1; D gene: possibly TRBD2, on 5 matching bases. The sequence was obtained from a man between 18 and 35 years old in good health. Specimen: naive CD8+ T cells sorted from blood. Taken with the paper, the label for cell subset or site translates to: CD45RA+CCR7+. The CDR3 in this case is CASKAASYNEQFF. The DNA sequence is given as TGTGCCAGCAAAGCGGCCTCCTACAATGAGCAGTTCTTC.